This record concerns one T cell receptor beta chain sequence. Its antigen remains unidentified. Here immunoSEQ multiplex PCR was the method, and the copy in TCRdb shows in-frame clones only, minus some. Here the sample spans more than 60,000 clones, about nine tenths being singletons. The cohort excluded patients with autoimmune disease history or systemic immunosuppression. This record belongs to a study of OX40 agonist ivuxolimab in advanced cancers. Points from the study as a whole: Relatively little clonal expansion, among the lowest observed, appeared in partial responders at 0.1-3.0 mg/kg. Not determined was the antigen specificity of the expanded peripheral T cells.

Here the sequenced sample was CD4+ or CD8+ T cells sorted from blood, taken in a trial of the OX40 agonist ivuxolimab. The clonotype originates from an adult with an advanced solid tumor such as melanoma, head and neck, liver or kidney cancer.

The CDR3 spells CASSLGGGSYGYTF. CDR3 in DNA: TGTGCCAGCAGCCTTGGCGGGGGATCCTATGGCTACACCTTC. The V call is TRBV11-3, the J call TRBJ1-2; D possibly corresponds to TRBD1 (5 bases). The CDR3 sequence is 14 residues long. Looked up from germline, CDR1 is SGHNT and CDR2 is YENEEA. V lost 5 bases and J 4 bases, leaving 14 bases between the germline ends. Drawing the rest from reference TRBV11-3 and TRBJ1-2, the complete variable domain is EAGVVQSPRYKIIEKKQPVAFWCNPISGHNTLYWYLQNLGQGPELLIRYENEEAVDDSQLPKDRFSAERLKGVDSTLKIQPAELGDSAVYLCASSLGGGSYGYTFGSGTRLTVV.